This is a list of T cell receptor beta chains from one sample in a study of T-cell reconstitution after alpha-beta-depleted transplantation in children. TCRdb fed the PCR reads into MiXCR, producing one record per CDR3 protein. The sample has 750,000 to 950,000 distinct CDR3 sequences, approximately 15% seen once. The sequenced sample was PBMCs, mostly from graft donor cells, obtained 360 days after TCRalphabeta/CD19-depleted stem cell transplant. These receptor sequences come from a male patient aged 5 to 17 who had a stem cell transplant for acute lymphoblastic leukemia, so the T cells may come from the graft donor. The CDR3 runs from the conserved cysteine through the conserved F or W.

V gene: TRBV20-1; J gene: TRBJ2-4; CDR3 protein: CSARRKGPGSIQYF
V gene: TRBV20-1; J gene: TRBJ2-5; CDR3 protein: CSALPQEWAQETQYF
V gene: TRBV5-1; J gene: TRBJ2-7; CDR3 protein: CASSPLAGEIFSYEQYF
V gene: TRBV24-1; J gene: TRBJ2-3; CDR3 protein: CATSDYRGEGVSDTQYF
V gene: TRBV7-9; J gene: TRBJ2-1; CDR3 protein: CASSLGTSGIF
V gene: TRBV10-3; J gene: TRBJ2-7; CDR3 protein: CAISVRTGGYEQYF
V gene: TRBV3-1; J gene: TRBJ2-1; CDR3 protein: CASRSSGMLGNEQFF
V gene: TRBV5-1; J gene: TRBJ2-3; CDR3 protein: CASSRSDTQYF
V gene: TRBV24-1; J gene: TRBJ2-5; CDR3 protein: CATSDAAEVQETQYF
V gene: TRBV7-2; J gene: TRBJ2-3; CDR3 protein: CASSLWPGLGLAGRDTQYF
V gene: TRBV12-3/TRBV12-4; J gene: TRBJ2-5; CDR3 protein: CASSLVPSGSRETQYF
V gene: TRBV9; J gene: TRBJ1-1; CDR3 protein: CASSGGQLTEAFF
V gene: TRBV4-1; J gene: TRBJ1-5; CDR3 protein: CASSQQRGTAPAIMAQHF
V gene: TRBV7-3; J gene: TRBJ2-5; CDR3 protein: CASSTDWEETQYF
V gene: TRBV10-3; J gene: TRBJ2-7; CDR3 protein: CAICLGSSYEQYF
V gene: TRBV10-3; J gene: TRBJ2-7; CDR3 protein: CAISEAGQTPYEQYF
V gene: TRBV7-9; J gene: TRBJ2-1; CDR3 protein: CASSSGPTGSYNEQFF
V gene: TRBV5-1; J gene: TRBJ2-1; CDR3 protein: CASSWGGQVSYNEQFF
V gene: TRBV4-1; J gene: TRBJ1-1; CDR3 protein: CASSHRDGGSTEAFF
V gene: TRBV7-2; J gene: TRBJ2-2; CDR3 protein: CASSHYRDRNTGELFF
V gene: TRBV5-8; J gene: TRBJ2-7; CDR3 protein: CASSWTGTGGNEQYF
V gene: TRBV5-1; J gene: TRBJ2-1; CDR3 protein: CASNRRQLSLSYNEQFF
V gene: TRBV20-1; J gene: TRBJ2-7; CDR3 protein: CSAQLGAAYEQYF
V gene: TRBV15; J gene: TRBJ2-5; CDR3 protein: CATSRTSGSQETQYF
V gene: TRBV15; J gene: TRBJ2-7; CDR3 protein: CATSRAPGTGAYEQYF
V gene: TRBV10-3; J gene: TRBJ2-5; CDR3 protein: CAATSGQETQYF
V gene: TRBV20-1; J gene: TRBJ2-7; CDR3 protein: CSGVDLSSYEQYF
V gene: TRBV4-2; J gene: TRBJ2-1; CDR3 protein: CASSPRGLSGRASISTNNEQFF
V gene: TRBV12-3/TRBV12-4; J gene: TRBJ2-1; CDR3 protein: CASSLARTSGATSFF
V gene: TRBV12-3/TRBV12-4; J gene: TRBJ1-5; CDR3 protein: CASTEGARSGNQPQHF
V gene: TRBV29-1; J gene: TRBJ2-7; CDR3 protein: CSVVASGRTYEQYF
V gene: TRBV5-1; J gene: TRBJ2-5; CDR3 protein: CASSPYRLEQETQYF
V gene: TRBV6-1; J gene: TRBJ2-5; CDR3 protein: CASSEWGRGRGETQYF
V gene: TRBV20-1; J gene: TRBJ2-3; CDR3 protein: CSARTHINTDTQYF
V gene: TRBV7-2; J gene: TRBJ2-1; CDR3 protein: CASSPRTTSEKFF